The 20 T cell receptor beta chains below all came from one sample that was sequenced in a study of blood T cell repertoires in COVID-19. TCRdb's copy holds only in-frame clones and misses some; the assay was immunoSEQ multiplex PCR. The repertoire includes 90,000 to 120,000 clones, approximately 88% of them detected once, and 6.8% sits in the top ten. Input material: peripheral blood. Receptors originate from a man in his forties or fifties with active or convalescent COVID-19.

The J gene is TRBJ2-7, the V gene TRBV3-1 (or the pseudogene TRBV3-2); 16 bases map to TRBD2. Germline CDR1 is LGHDT and CDR2 is YNNKEL (reference sequence). This CDR3 has 14 amino acids. The trim removed 5 bases at V and 7 bases at J, leaving 2 bases unmatched. CDR3 sequence reads: CASSGTSGRGEQYF. CDR3 coding DNA: TGTGCCAGCAGCGGGACTAGCGGGAGGGGAGAGCAGTACTTC.

This chain uses TRBV3-1 (or the pseudogene TRBV3-2) with TRBJ1-2, with a tentative D call TRBD1 (6 bases). Trimming left V 1 base short and J 8 bases short, with 14 bases between. Per the germline V gene, CDR1 is LGHDT and CDR2 is YNNKEL (reference sequence). This CDR3 is built from 14 residues. The CDR3 spells CASSQVTGSQGYTF. The CDR3 nucleotides are TGTGCCAGCAGCCAAGTAACAGGGTCGCAGGGCTACACCTTC.

V usage is TRBV28 and J usage is TRBJ1-6, with D unclear. The CDR3 has 16 residues. Between the trimmed V and J ends, which lost 1 base and 6 bases, there was a span of 13 bases. Germline lookup yields CDR1 MDHEN and CDR2 SYDVKM. CDR3 DNA sequence: TGTGCCAGCAGTTTATTCATCGGGGTCCTTAATTCACCCCTCCACTTT. Its protein product is CASSLFIGVLNSPLHF.

The chain carries TRBV5-6 and TRBJ2-7, with 13 positions matching TRBD2. The CDR3 extends over 15 amino acids. In germline, CDR1 is SGHDT, CDR2 YYEEEE. V lost 4 bases, J lost 7 bases, and 8 bases stayed unmatched. The CDR3 loop reads CASSPTSGRKGEQYF. DNA for the CDR3: TGTGCCAGCAGCCCGACTAGCGGGAGGAAAGGTGAGCAGTACTTC.

There are a few counts of this clone. This rearrangement joins TRBV30 to TRBJ1-1; TRBD1 matches at 8 bases. The CDR3 loop spans 13 amino acids. Germline V gene data show CDR1 as GTSNPN and CDR2 as SVGIG (reference sequence). Trimming at V came to 4 bases and at J to 8 bases, leaving 9 bases not matched to a gene. The CDR3 nucleotides read TGTGCCTGGACCGGACAGGGTGGGTGGGAAGCTTTCTTT. Translated: CAWTGQGGWEAFF.

This clone showed up just a few times. The chain is built from TRBV20-1 and TRBJ2-7; tentative D call: TRBD1 (5 bases). The CDR3 loop spans 11 amino acids. Trimming shortened V by 3 bases and J by 4 bases, and 7 bases separated the two germline ends. Germline CDR1 reads DFQATT; CDR2 reads SNEGSKA (reference sequence). In DNA form, the CDR3 reads TGCAGTGCTAGGTCAGGGTACGAGCAGTACTTC. As protein: CSARSGYEQYF.

This clone was counted only a few times. CDR3 loop: CASSIGRTYEQYF. As DNA, the CDR3 is TGTGCCAGTAGTATAGGGAGGACGTACGAGCAGTACTTC. The V and J genes are TRBV19 and TRBJ2-7; tentative D call: TRBD2 (5 bases). The CDR3 covers 13 residues. Trimming left V 1 base short and J 4 bases short, with 8 bases between. Germline V gene data show CDR1 as LNHDA and CDR2 as SQIVND (reference sequence).

The CDR3 loop is CASSEASRTGGTEAFF. CDR3 bases: TGTGCCAGCAGTGAAGCGTCAAGGACAGGGGGAACTGAAGCTTTCTTT. This rearrangement joins TRBV6-1 to TRBJ1-1; 10 bases line up with TRBD1. This CDR3 has 16 amino acids. Germline CDR1 reads MNHNS; CDR2 reads SASEGT. The junction had 6 bases not matched to a gene; V was cut back by 0 bases and J by 5 bases.

The gene calls are TRBV9 and TRBJ1-2; 8 bases match TRBD1. The CDR3 is made up of 17 amino acids. V shed 1 base, J shed 8 bases, and the junction held 16 bases outside the gene matches. Germline assignment: CDR1 SGDLS and CDR2 YYNGEE. This CDR3 reads CASSVSGDPGGVRGYTF. DNA of the CDR3: TGTGCCAGCAGCGTATCTGGGGACCCAGGGGGCGTTAGGGGCTACACCTTC.

V usage is TRBV6-1 and J usage is TRBJ2-2, with TRBD2 matching 9 bases. The germline gives CDR1 MNHNS, CDR2 SASEGT. With 2 bases clipped from V and 1 base from J, the junction kept 5 bases outside the gene matches. CDR3 length: 17 residues. In nucleotides, the CDR3 is TGTGCCAGCAGTGAAAGGCTAGCGGGAATGAACACCGGGGAGCTGTTTTTT. Translation gives CASSERLAGMNTGELFF.

The table lists this clone with a count of one. The chain has TRBV28 and TRBJ2-1; 7 bases are shared with TRBD2. Germline CDR1 is MDHEN and CDR2 is SYDVKM. Trimming at V came to 2 bases and at J to 6 bases, leaving 7 bases not matched to a gene. The CDR3 has 15 amino acids. CDR3 sequence reads: CASSLAGEGSNEQFF. In DNA form, the CDR3 reads TGTGCCAGCAGTTTAGCGGGAGAAGGTAGCAATGAGCAGTTCTTC.

For the CDR3, the DNA is TGCGCCAGCAGCTTGCGGGTTCGGGGCACTGAAGCTTTCTTT. It specifies CASSLRVRGTEAFF. The rearrangement uses TRBV5-1 and TRBJ1-1; D is unclear. The V end lost 1 base, the J end lost 4 bases, and 11 bases lay between the germline ends. Germline lookup yields CDR1 SGHRS and CDR2 YFSETQ. The CDR3 length is 14 residues.

This chain links TRBV6-5 with TRBJ1-5, with TRBD1 matching 8 bases. The CDR3 loop spans 15 amino acids. Germline CDR1 MNHEY, CDR2 SVGAGI. The V segment lost 6 bases and the J segment 2 bases; nucleotides outside the gene matches: 6. CDR3: CASRSGGTGNQPQHF. CDR3 in DNA: TGTGCCAGCAGATCAGGGGGCACCGGCAATCAGCCCCAGCATTTT.

The rearrangement links TRBV11-2 to TRBJ2-1, with TRBD2 as a possible D gene (6 bases). Germline V gene sequence: CDR1 SGHAT, CDR2 FQNNGV. Trimming left V 1 base short and J 3 bases short, with 10 bases between. There are 15 residues in the CDR3. This CDR3 is CASSLGRAGYNEQFF. In nucleotides, the CDR3 is TGTGCCAGCAGCTTAGGGAGGGCCGGCTACAATGAGCAGTTCTTC.

The V and J genes are TRBV25-1 and TRBJ1-1; no reliable D call. Germline V CDR1 and CDR2: MGHDK, SYGVNS. V was trimmed by 3 bases and J by 7 bases, leaving 12 bases between them. The CDR3 spans 13 residues. This chain's CDR3 is CASSEPAAHEAFF. The CDR3 DNA is TGTGCCAGCAGTGAGCCGGCGGCTCATGAAGCTTTCTTT. The complete variable domain, with remaining parts taken from reference TRBV25-1 and TRBJ1-1, reads EADIYQTPRYLVIGTGKKITLECSQTMGHDKMYWYQQDPGMELHLIHYSYGVNSTEKGDLSSESTVSRIRTEHFPLTLESARPSHTSQYLCASSEPAAHEAFFGQGTRLTVV.

In DNA form, the CDR3 reads TGCGCCAGCAGCTTGGCACTAGCGGTGACAGATACGCAGTATTTT. Its translation: CASSLALAVTDTQYF. The chain is built from TRBV5-1 and TRBJ2-3; 8 bases align to TRBD2. Germline-derived CDR1 and CDR2 are SGHRS and YFSETQ. The CDR3 spans 15 residues. Trimming at V came to 0 bases and at J to 3 bases, leaving 3 bases not matched to a gene.

This chain uses TRBV29-1 with TRBJ1-3; D is perhaps TRBD1 (6 bases). The CDR3 totals 16 residues. Germline V gene lookup returns CDR1 SQVTM and CDR2 ANQGSEA. V was clipped by 1 base and J by 0 bases, with 13 bases between them. The CDR3 loop reads CSVEVVGRGSGNTIYF. The DNA for the CDR3 is TGCAGCGTTGAAGTCGTAGGCAGGGGCTCTGGAAACACCATATATTTT. Variable domain in full (rest from reference TRBV29-1 and TRBJ1-3): SAVISQKPSRDICQRGTSLTIQCQVDSQVTMMFWYRQQPGQSLTLIATANQGSEATYESGFVIDKFPISRPNLTFSTLTVSNMSPEDSSIYLCSVEVVGRGSGNTIYFGEGSWLTVV.

The V gene is TRBV19, the J gene TRBJ1-1, with a weak D call TRBD1 (5 bases). The V end was cut by 7 bases, the J end by 0 bases, with 12 bases between. The germline gives CDR1 LNHDA, CDR2 SQIVND (reference sequence). This CDR3 spans 14 amino acids. CDR3 residues: CASIRGNMNTEAFF. CDR3 coding DNA: TGTGCCAGTATCCGGGGGAACATGAACACTGAAGCTTTCTTT.

The rearrangement uses TRBV5-5 and TRBJ2-7; TRBD1 aligns across 7 bases. The CDR3 runs to 15 residues. V lost 6 bases to trimming and J lost 3 bases; unmatched junction nucleotides: 12. The germline V gene has CDR1 SGHKS and CDR2 YYEKEE (reference sequence). The CDR3 coding sequence is TGTGCCAGCACCTTATCCGGGACAGCTAACTACGAGCAGTACTTC. Translated: CASTLSGTANYEQYF.

The chain carries TRBV5-1 and TRBJ2-2, with 7 positions matching TRBD1. CDR3 length: 18 residues. The germline CDR1 and CDR2 sequences are SGHRS and YFSETQ. J was trimmed by 3 bases and V by 2 bases; bases with no gene match: 13. The chain's CDR3 is CASSLPVQGTIDTGELFF. The CDR3, as DNA: TGCGCCAGCAGCTTACCCGTACAGGGGACGATAGACACCGGGGAGCTGTTTTTT.